This record covers a single T cell receptor beta chain. Its antigen is as yet unknown. The method was immunoSEQ multiplex PCR; TCRdb's version includes in-frame clones alone and lacks a portion of them. Here the sample spans 84,000 or so clones, roughly nine tenths being singletons. The source of the sample is a study of T cell responses to AZD1222 COVID-19 vaccine. The study, taken as a whole, reports: Nearly half of the spike-specific TCRs reportedly recognize variant regions that carry no mutations. Repertoires were sampled only after the peak T cell response.

V was cut by 5 bases and J by 0 bases, with 7 bases left in between. Germline V CDR1 and CDR2: SQVTM, ANQGSEA. This CDR3 contains 12 residues. The rearrangement uses TRBV29-1 and TRBJ1-1; D not resolved. Sequencing used peripheral blood, obtained on day 0 of AZD1222 vaccination. The receptor was derived from an adult in good health. The DNA of the CDR3 is TGCAGCGTTAATAACGTGAACACTGAAGCTTTCTTT. Translating it yields CSVNNVNTEAFF.